These 9 T cell receptor beta chains share one sample of origin, sequenced in a study of control samples from healthy donors and cancer patients (dated by TCRdb to about 2020). Libraries were prepared through the immunoSEQ multiplex PCR assay. In its TCRdb copy, this immuneACCESS table keeps in-frame sequences only and misses some clones. Where compared with another copy, unresolved V genes explain less than half of these, and the others have no known cause. Here the sample has about 120,000 clones; more than 75% occur a single time. 7% to 10% of the sample comes from the top ten. The specimen sequenced was blood. These receptors all stem from a man aged 40-55 years in good health.

This clone has just one count. The rearrangement links TRBV30 to TRBJ1-3; no clear D. Germline CDR1 and CDR2: GTSNPN and SVGIG (reference sequence). V was shortened by 5 bases and J by 3 bases, with 11 bases between the two germline ends. This CDR3 is built from 13 residues. The CDR3 sequence: CAWDVWGGNTIYF. In nucleotides, the CDR3 is TGTGCCTGGGACGTTTGGGGTGGAAACACCATATATTTT.

The gene calls are TRBV7-8 and TRBJ1-1, with D perhaps TRBD1 (6 bases). From germline, CDR1 is SGHVS and CDR2 FQNEAQ. CDR3 size: 14 residues. Trimming took 4 bases from V and 1 from J, leaving 10 bases between them. As DNA, the CDR3 is TGTGCCAGCAGCTGGGAGGGACAGAACACTGAAGCTTTCTTT. Its protein is CASSWEGQNTEAFF. The full variable domain, its missing parts supplied by reference TRBV7-8 and TRBJ1-1, is GAGVSQSPRYKVAKRGQDVALRCDPISGHVSLFWYQQALGQGPEFLTYFQNEAQLDKSGLPSDRFFAERPEGSVSTLKIQRTQQEDSAVYLCASSWEGQNTEAFFGQGTRLTVV.

The chain has TRBV25-1 and TRBJ1-2; 11 nucleotides line up with TRBD1. J gave up 4 bases and V 3 bases, and 7 bases lay outside the gene matches. Germline V gene lookup returns CDR1 MGHDK and CDR2 SYGVNS. This CDR3 region has 16 residues. The CDR3 sequence: CASSEDRGLWAYGYTF. CDR3 nucleotide sequence: TGTGCCAGCAGTGAGGACAGGGGGCTCTGGGCCTATGGCTACACCTTC.

The chain links TRBV19 to TRBJ1-2; tentatively, D is TRBD1 (5 bases). CDR1 is LNHDA, CDR2 SQIVND, per germline (reference sequence). The ends were cut back, 3 bases at V and 7 bases at J, with 9 bases in the middle. The CDR3 extends over 12 amino acids. CDR3 amino acids: CASSIVGAGYTF. The CDR3 DNA sequence: TGTGCCAGTAGTATCGTCGGGGCTGGCTACACCTTC.

The chain is built from TRBV7-9 and TRBJ1-6; 10 bases line up with TRBD1. The V segment lost 0 bases and the J segment 9 bases; nucleotides outside the gene matches: 5. This CDR3 is 16 amino acids long. CDR1 is SEHNR, CDR2 FQNEAQ, per germline (reference sequence). The CDR3 is CASSLAGTGEISPLHF. The DNA for the CDR3 is TGTGCCAGCAGCTTAGCTGGGACAGGGGAAATTTCACCCCTCCACTTT.

The chain uses TRBV27 and TRBJ1-3; the D is unclear. Trimming removed 0 bases from V and 7 bases from J, with 13 bases in between. Germline loops: CDR1 MNHEY, CDR2 SMNVEV (reference sequence). The CDR3 length is 15 residues. The CDR3 nucleotides are TGTGCCAGCAGTTTATCAGGACGGCTCCGGAACACCATATATTTT. It translates to CASSLSGRLRNTIYF.

The J gene is TRBJ1-4, the V gene TRBV29-1; a weak D match, TRBD1 (6 bases). Between the trimmed V and J ends, which lost 4 bases and 7 bases, there was a span of 10 bases. Germline CDR1 SQVTM, CDR2 ANQGSEA. The CDR3 runs 12 residues. This CDR3 is CSVVDRREKLFF. CDR3 nucleotides: TGCAGCGTTGTAGACAGGCGTGAAAAACTGTTTTTT.

Concerning this clone itself: Other DNA sequences in the sample encode the same CDR3. J is TRBJ1-2 and V is TRBV5-6, with TRBD1 as a possible D gene (5 bases). Germline V gene lookup returns CDR1 SGHDT and CDR2 YYEEEE. V lost 1 base, J lost 3 bases, and 16 bases lay in between. The CDR3 is made up of 16 amino acids. CDR3 sequence reads: CASSLPGGEVYYGYTF. The CDR3 nucleotides read TGTGCCAGCAGCTTGCCGGGGGGTGAGGTTTACTATGGCTACACCTTC.

The chain combines TRBV7-9 with TRBJ2-1, with D hard to call. The CDR3 loop spans 14 amino acids. The germline V and J ends were trimmed by 2 bases and 3 bases, with 8 bases remaining between them. Germline CDR1 and CDR2: SEHNR and FQNEAQ (reference sequence). The CDR3, as DNA: TGTGCCAGCAGCTTATCTTCCAGCTACAATGAGCAGTTCTTC. It is translated as CASSLSSSYNEQFF.